A single sample gave rise to the 30 T cell receptor beta chains below, sequenced in a study of glioma-infiltrating T cells after dendritic cell vaccination. Specified time point: after dendritic cell vaccination, including at tumor progression/relapse. The data were produced by immunoSEQ multiplex PCR, yet TCRdb's version contains in-frame clones alone and is incomplete. This sample has 90,000 or so clones, with roughly 77% found just once. Sequencing was performed on blood, taken after dendritic cell vaccination. The source of these receptors is a human donor with glioblastoma.

V gene TRBV28 combines with J gene TRBJ2-1; D not resolved. CDR1 and CDR2 (germline): MDHEN, SYDVKM. CDR3 length equals 12 residues. The V end was cut by 6 bases, the J end by 14 bases, with 17 bases between. CDR3 residues: CASSSAVAREFF. The CDR3, as DNA: TGTGCCAGCAGCTCTGCGGTCGCCCGGGAGTTCTTC.

V and J are TRBV5-1 and TRBJ1-3; 7 bases match TRBD1. The CDR3 has 14 residues. Germline loops: CDR1 SGHRS, CDR2 YFSETQ. V lost 4 bases to trimming and J lost 4 bases; unmatched junction nucleotides: 5. CDR3 nucleotides: TGCGCCAGCAGCCCCCCGACAGGGGGAAACACCATATATTTT. Translated, it gives CASSPPTGGNTIYF.

The CDR3 here is CASSQESSGVYNEQFF. DNA of the CDR3: TGTGCCAGCAGCCAAGAGAGTAGCGGAGTATACAATGAGCAGTTCTTC. V is TRBV14 and J is TRBJ2-1, with D tentatively TRBD2 (6 bases). Germline CDR1 and CDR2: SGHDN and FVKESK. CDR3 length: 16 amino acids. Trimming took off 0 bases at V and 4 bases at J, with 13 bases between the two ends.

V and J are TRBV2 and TRBJ2-4, with 7 bases that match TRBD1. CDR3 length equals 16 residues. Germline assignment: CDR1 SNHLY and CDR2 FYNNEI. J was trimmed by 3 bases and V by 11 bases; bases with no gene match: 16. The CDR3 reads CAAKSRDRAVKNIQYF. Written as DNA, the CDR3 is TGTGCCGCTAAGAGTAGAGACAGGGCTGTCAAAAACATTCAGTACTTC. The entire variable domain, with the rest obtained from reference TRBV2 and TRBJ2-4, is as follows: EPEVTQTPSHQVTQMGQEVILRCVPISNHLYFYWYRQILGQKVEFLVSFYNNEISEKSEIFDDQFSVERPDGSNFTLKIRSTKLEDSAMYFCAAKSRDRAVKNIQYFGAGTRLSVL.

The V call is TRBV2, the J call TRBJ2-7, with 9 bases fitting TRBD1. V gave up 8 bases and J gave up 5 bases; unmatched junction bases: 4. Germline V CDR1 and CDR2: SNHLY, FYNNEI. The CDR3 is 12 amino acids. In DNA form, the CDR3 reads TGTGCCAGCGGGGGACAGGGCCACGAGCAGTACTTC. Translated, it gives CASGGQGHEQYF. Variable domain in full (rest from reference TRBV2 and TRBJ2-7): EPEVTQTPSHQVTQMGQEVILRCVPISNHLYFYWYRQILGQKVEFLVSFYNNEISEKSEIFDDQFSVERPDGSNFTLKIRSTKLEDSAMYFCASGGQGHEQYFGPGTRLTVT.

The chain joins TRBV5-4 to TRBJ2-2, with 12 bases that match TRBD2. Germline values: CDR1 SGHNT, CDR2 YYREEE (reference sequence). CDR3 length: 16 residues. Unmatched junction bases numbered 6, after V lost 4 bases and J lost 5 bases. CDR3 region: CASSRLAGVDTGELFF. The CDR3 DNA sequence: TGTGCCAGCAGCCGACTAGCGGGAGTAGATACCGGGGAGCTGTTTTTT. Looking up the rest from reference TRBV5-4 and TRBJ2-2 gives the full variable domain: ETGVTQSPTHLIKTRGQQVTLRCSSQSGHNTVSWYQQALGQGPQFIFQYYREEENGRGNFPPRFSGLQFPNYSSELNVNALELDDSALYLCASSRLAGVDTGELFFGEGSRLTVL.

This clone came up once. This chain joins TRBV11-1 and TRBJ1-1, with 8 bases fitting TRBD1. Germline CDR1 is SGHAT and CDR2 is FQDESV (reference sequence). The V gene end was trimmed by 4 bases and the J gene end by 10 bases; junction bases not matched to a gene: 14. This CDR3 has 15 amino acids. The CDR3: CASSSKRTGPSLAFF. The CDR3 coding sequence is TGTGCCAGCAGCTCTAAGAGGACAGGGCCTTCTCTAGCTTTCTTT.

This clone was recorded a few times. CDR3 sequence: CASSEAGGGYGYTF. The CDR3 nucleotides read TGTGCCAGCAGTGAAGCAGGGGGCGGCTATGGCTACACCTTC. The V gene is TRBV6-1, the J gene TRBJ1-2; 7 nucleotides align to TRBD1. After removal of 0 bases from V and 4 bases from J, the junction contained 2 bases not matched to a gene. Germline V gives CDR1 MNHNS, CDR2 SASEGT. CDR3 length: 14 residues.

The V and J genes are TRBV5-4 and TRBJ1-2; TRBD1 agrees at 7 bases. Germline CDR1 reads SGHNT; CDR2 reads YYREEE (reference sequence). V dropped 4 bases and J dropped 8; count of bases not matched to a gene: 11. The CDR3 contains 14 residues. CDR3 residues: CASSKNRGGNGYTF. Here the CDR3 DNA reads TGTGCCAGCAGCAAGAACAGGGGAGGCAACGGCTACACCTTC.

CDR3 nucleotides: TGCGCCAGCAGCTTGTCCGGGACAGGGGTTTTCTCCTATAATTCACCCCTCCACTTT. This gives the protein CASSLSGTGVFSYNSPLHF. This sequence joins TRBV5-1 and TRBJ1-6; 10 bases match TRBD1. The CDR3 totals 19 residues. Germline CDR1 SGHRS, CDR2 YFSETQ. After removal of 1 base from V and 0 bases from J, the junction contained 7 bases not matched to a gene.

This clone was picked up a small number of times. This rearrangement joins TRBV6-5 to TRBJ1-2; perhaps TRBD1 as D (5 bases). V lost 11 bases, J lost 8 bases, and 18 bases lay in between. CDR1 is MNHEY and CDR2 is SVGAGI in the germline V gene. This CDR3 is built from 12 residues. The CDR3 sequence: CAAHQMGQGYTF. CDR3 sequence (DNA): TGTGCCGCTCACCAGATGGGGCAAGGCTACACCTTC.

This chain uses TRBV7-8 with TRBJ1-2; D gene uncertain. The CDR3 contains 12 residues. Per germline, CDR1 SGHVS and CDR2 FQNEAQ. Trimming cost V 5 bases and J 8 bases, with 12 bases left between them. CDR3 sequence (DNA): TGTGCCAGCAGCCCGGCGGGGATCGGCTACACCTTC. It translates to CASSPAGIGYTF.

V usage is TRBV7-8 and J usage is TRBJ1-2, with TRBD1 identical over 11 bases. Germline trimming cut 4 bases from V and 2 bases from J; bases unmatched to any gene: 6. CDR3 length: 16 residues. The V gene's germline CDR1 is SGHVS and CDR2 FQNEAQ. CDR3 sequence reads: CASSWTGGSGNYGYTF. Here the CDR3 DNA reads TGTGCCAGCAGCTGGACAGGGGGCTCAGGCAACTATGGCTACACCTTC.

CDR3 nucleotides: TGTGCCAGCAGCCCCGGGCGTAGCGGGCTTAATGAAAAACTGTTTTTT. It specifies CASSPGRSGLNEKLFF. This chain uses TRBV14 with TRBJ1-4; D call uncertain. CDR3 length: 16 residues. Between the trimmed V and J ends, which lost 4 bases and 4 bases, there was a span of 16 bases. Germline V gene sequence: CDR1 SGHDN, CDR2 FVKESK. The full variable domain, in which reference TRBV14 and TRBJ1-4 provide the parts outside the CDR3, is EAGVTQFPSHSVIEKGQTVTLRCDPISGHDNLYWYRRVMGKEIKFLLHFVKESKQDESGMPNNRFLAERTGGTYSTLKVQPAELEDSGVYFCASSPGRSGLNEKLFFGSGTQLSVL.

This chain links TRBV9 with TRBJ2-1; D remains unclear. CDR1 and CDR2 (germline): SGDLS, YYNGEE. This CDR3 comprises 14 residues. V lost 1 base, J lost 4 bases, and 9 bases lay in between. CDR3 DNA: TGTGCCAGCAGCGTAACCAGCGTTTACAATGAGCAGTTCTTC. It translates to CASSVTSVYNEQFF.

The chain combines TRBV4-2 with TRBJ1-2, with a possible D match to TRBD1 (6 bases). Deletions cut 0 bases from V and 8 bases from J, with 19 bases between. The V gene's germline CDR1 is LGHNA and CDR2 YNFKEQ. The CDR3 spans 16 residues. The CDR3 bases are TGTGCCAGCAGCCAAGAGCTGGGGGCCCTAGTGGGGGGCTACACCTTC. Translating it yields CASSQELGALVGGYTF.

The rearrangement joins TRBV28 to TRBJ1-6; D is unresolved. The CDR3 consists of 14 residues. CDR1 MDHEN and CDR2 SYDVKM come from the germline V gene. With 5 bases removed from V and 3 bases from J, the gap between germline ends came to 8 bases. The CDR3 region has the DNA TGTGCCAGCAGTCGGGGAGACTATAATTCACCCCTCCACTTT. Translated, it gives CASSRGDYNSPLHF.

The chain has TRBV7-2 and TRBJ2-7; 7 positions agree with TRBD2. V lost 8 bases and J lost 2; bases outside the gene matches: 9. The CDR3 totals 14 residues. Per the germline V gene, CDR1 is SGHTA and CDR2 is FQGNSA. The CDR3 sequence: CASGTSGDAYEQYF. Written as DNA, the CDR3 is TGTGCCAGCGGTACGAGCGGGGACGCCTACGAGCAGTACTTC.

The chain employs TRBV2 and TRBJ2-1; 8 bases align to TRBD2. The CDR3 extends over 14 amino acids. The germline gives CDR1 SNHLY, CDR2 FYNNEI. The ends lost 6 bases at V and 5 bases at J; junction bases unmatched: 6. CDR3 amino acids: CASSTSGGNNEQFF. CDR3 DNA sequence: TGTGCCAGCAGCACTAGCGGAGGGAACAATGAGCAGTTCTTC.

The CDR3 reads CASSLPFANTITDTQYF. In DNA form, the CDR3 reads TGTGCCAGCAGCTTGCCGTTTGCCAACACTATCACAGATACGCAGTATTTT. The genes are TRBV7-9 and TRBJ2-3; no clear D gene. This CDR3 spans 17 amino acids. Germline CDR1 SEHNR, CDR2 FQNEAQ (reference sequence). V was clipped by 3 bases and J by 2 bases, with 18 bases between them.

This chain links TRBV19 with TRBJ2-2, with TRBD2 matching over 7 bases. The CDR3 covers 14 residues. V trimming: 7 bases; J trimming: 2 bases; junction bases outside the gene matches: 4. Germline values: CDR1 LNHDA, CDR2 SQIVND (reference sequence). The CDR3 nucleotides are TGTGCCAGTAAAAGCGGGGCAAACACCGGGGAGCTGTTTTTT. Translation gives CASKSGANTGELFF.

This clone was seen a single time. V and J are TRBV5-1 and TRBJ1-6; D is unclear. Germline V gives CDR1 SGHRS, CDR2 YFSETQ. The CDR3 has 13 residues. V was trimmed by 0 bases and J by 7 bases, leaving 5 bases between them. As DNA, the CDR3 is TGCGCCAGCAGCTTGGCTCTCAATTCACCCCTCCACTTT. This translates into CASSLALNSPLHF.

The rearrangement links TRBV7-8 to TRBJ1-5; tentative D call: TRBD1 (6 bases). Between the trimmed V and J ends, which lost 5 bases and 6 bases, there was a span of 11 bases. CDR1 and CDR2 from the germline V gene are SGHVS and FQNEAQ. This CDR3 has 13 amino acids. The chain's CDR3 is CASSSTGSQPQHF. The CDR3 DNA is TGTGCCAGCAGCAGTACAGGGTCTCAGCCCCAGCATTTT.

The genes are TRBV9 and TRBJ1-4, with D hard to call. CDR1 and CDR2 from the germline V gene are SGDLS and YYNGEE. This CDR3 has 12 amino acids. Between the trimmed V and J ends, which lost 3 bases and 7 bases, there was a span of 7 bases. CDR3 protein: CASSGRGEKLFF. For the CDR3, the DNA is TGTGCCAGCAGCGGAAGAGGTGAAAAACTGTTTTTT. The full variable domain, completed using reference TRBV9 and TRBJ1-4, is DSGVTQTPKHLITATGQRVTLRCSPRSGDLSVYWYQQSLDQGLQFLIQYYNGEERAKGNILERFSAQQFPDLHSELNLSSLELGDSALYFCASSGRGEKLFFGSGTQLSVL.

This sequence joins TRBV11-2 and TRBJ2-7; D ambiguous. V dropped 5 bases and J dropped 0 bases, with 5 bases sitting between them. The V gene's germline CDR1 is SGHAT and CDR2 FQNNGV. The CDR3 spans 12 residues. In DNA form, the CDR3 reads TGTGCCAGCAGCCAGGTCTCCTACGAGCAGTACTTC. Amino acid sequence: CASSQVSYEQYF.

V and J are TRBV18 and TRBJ1-4, with a tentative D call TRBD1 (6 bases). V was trimmed by 2 bases and J by 5 bases, leaving 9 bases between them. From germline, CDR1 is KGHSH and CDR2 LQKENI. The CDR3 is 14 amino acids. In DNA, the CDR3 is TGTGCCAGCTCACCATGGACAGAAAATGAAAAACTGTTTTTT. Translating it yields CASSPWTENEKLFF.

The chain uses TRBV7-8 and TRBJ1-5; 10 bases are a match to TRBD1. V dropped 5 bases and J dropped 6; count of bases not matched to a gene: 10. Germline values: CDR1 SGHVS, CDR2 FQNEAQ. This CDR3 has 16 residues. CDR3 amino acids: CASSQGDRGPGQPQHF. DNA for the CDR3: TGTGCCAGCAGCCAGGGGGACAGGGGTCCCGGTCAGCCCCAGCATTTT.

J is TRBJ1-5 and V is TRBV7-9; 7 bases map to TRBD1. The germline gives CDR1 SEHNR, CDR2 FQNEAQ (reference sequence). With V trimmed by 2 bases and J by 2 bases, 6 bases remained unmatched. This CDR3 comprises 16 residues. The CDR3 here is CASSLNRGVGNQPQHF. Here the CDR3 DNA reads TGTGCCAGCAGCTTAAACAGGGGAGTTGGCAATCAGCCCCAGCATTTT.

This clone was observed a single time. This chain joins TRBV10-3 and TRBJ1-2, with no clear D. Germline CDR1 reads ENHRY; CDR2 reads SYGVKD. V was clipped by 0 bases and J by 4 bases, with 9 bases between them. The length of the CDR3 is 14 residues. CDR3: CAISESGSGYGYTF. Written as DNA, the CDR3 is TGTGCCATCAGTGAGTCCGGTTCGGGCTATGGCTACACCTTC.

The chain links TRBV5-1 to TRBJ2-2; possibly TRBD2 for D (6 bases). V dropped 2 bases and J dropped 2 bases, with 10 bases sitting between them. This CDR3 region has 15 residues. Germline loops: CDR1 SGHRS, CDR2 YFSETQ. Here the CDR3 reads CASSFGRSNTGELFF. The DNA of the CDR3 is TGCGCCAGCAGCTTTGGGAGGAGCAACACCGGGGAGCTGTTTTTT.